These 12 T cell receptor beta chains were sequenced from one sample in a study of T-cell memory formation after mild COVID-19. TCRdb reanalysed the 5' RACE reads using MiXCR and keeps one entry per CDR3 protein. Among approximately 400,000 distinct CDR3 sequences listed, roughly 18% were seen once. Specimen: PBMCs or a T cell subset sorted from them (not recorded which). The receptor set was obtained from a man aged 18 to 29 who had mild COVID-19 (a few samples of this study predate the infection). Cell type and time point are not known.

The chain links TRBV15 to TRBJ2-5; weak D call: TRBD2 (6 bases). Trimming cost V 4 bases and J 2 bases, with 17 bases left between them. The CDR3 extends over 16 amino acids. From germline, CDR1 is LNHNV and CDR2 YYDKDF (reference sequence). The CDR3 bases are TGTGCCACCAGCACCAGACTAGAAATTTTACAAGAGACCCAGTACTTC. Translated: CATSTRLEILQETQYF.

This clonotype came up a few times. Here the CDR3 DNA reads TGTGCCAGCAGCCAAGAGGAGTGGGGGGGCCGTTCCACGCAGTATTTT. Its protein is CASSQEEWGGRSTQYF. The chain couples TRBV4-2 to TRBJ2-3; D might be TRBD2 (7 bases). The V gene lost 0 bases and the J gene lost 9 bases, with 19 bases spanning the gap. The CDR3 sequence is 16 residues long. CDR1 is LGHNA and CDR2 is YNFKEQ in the germline V gene.

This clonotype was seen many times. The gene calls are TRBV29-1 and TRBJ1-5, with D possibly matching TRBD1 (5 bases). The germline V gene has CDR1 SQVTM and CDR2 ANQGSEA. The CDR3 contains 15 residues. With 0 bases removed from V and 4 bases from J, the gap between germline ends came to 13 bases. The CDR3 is CSVEDGRGGNQPQHF. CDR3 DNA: TGCAGCGTTGAAGACGGGAGGGGAGGGAATCAGCCCCAGCATTTT.

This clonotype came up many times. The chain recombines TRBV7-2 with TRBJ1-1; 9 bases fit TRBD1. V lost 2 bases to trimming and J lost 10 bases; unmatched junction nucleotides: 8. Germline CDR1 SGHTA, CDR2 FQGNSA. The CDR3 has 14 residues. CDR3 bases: TGTGCCAGCAGCTTAAGGGGACAGGGCCCTGTAGCTTTCTTT. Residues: CASSLRGQGPVAFF.

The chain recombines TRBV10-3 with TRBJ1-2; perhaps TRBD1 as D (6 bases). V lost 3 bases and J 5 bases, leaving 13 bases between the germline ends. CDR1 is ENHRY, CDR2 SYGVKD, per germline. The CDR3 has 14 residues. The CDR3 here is CAISDARDTYGYTF. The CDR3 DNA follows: TGTGCCATCAGTGACGCCCGGGACACTTATGGCTACACCTTC.

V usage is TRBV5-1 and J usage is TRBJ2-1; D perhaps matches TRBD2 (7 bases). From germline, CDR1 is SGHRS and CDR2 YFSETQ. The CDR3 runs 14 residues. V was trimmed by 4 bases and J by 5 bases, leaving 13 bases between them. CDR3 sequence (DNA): TGCGCCAGCAGCATAGGGGGGGCCGACAATGAGCAGTTCTTC. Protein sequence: CASSIGGADNEQFF.

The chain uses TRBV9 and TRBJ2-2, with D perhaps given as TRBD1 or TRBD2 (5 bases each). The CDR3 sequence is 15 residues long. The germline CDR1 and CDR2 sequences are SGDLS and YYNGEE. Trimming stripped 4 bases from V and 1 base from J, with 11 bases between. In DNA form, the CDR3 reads TGTGCCAGCAGCATCCGGGACGGGAACACCGGGGAGCTGTTTTTT. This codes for CASSIRDGNTGELFF.

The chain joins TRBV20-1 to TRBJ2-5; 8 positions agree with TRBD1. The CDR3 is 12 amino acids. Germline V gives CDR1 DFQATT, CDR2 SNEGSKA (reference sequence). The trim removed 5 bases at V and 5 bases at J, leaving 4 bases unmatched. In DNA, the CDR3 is TGCAGTGCTGCAGGGGGCAAGGAGACCCAGTACTTC. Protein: CSAAGGKETQYF.

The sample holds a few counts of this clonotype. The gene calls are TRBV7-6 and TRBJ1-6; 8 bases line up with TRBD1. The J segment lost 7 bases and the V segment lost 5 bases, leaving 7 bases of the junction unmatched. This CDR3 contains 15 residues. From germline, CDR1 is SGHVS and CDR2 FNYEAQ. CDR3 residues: CASSATGVGNSPLHF. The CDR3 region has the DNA TGTGCCAGCAGCGCGACAGGGGTCGGAAATTCACCCCTCCACTTT.

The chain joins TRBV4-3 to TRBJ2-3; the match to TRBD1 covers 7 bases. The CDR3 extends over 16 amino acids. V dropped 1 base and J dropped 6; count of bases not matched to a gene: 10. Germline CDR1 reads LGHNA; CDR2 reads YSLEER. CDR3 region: CASSQARTGGADTQYF. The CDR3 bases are TGCGCCAGCAGCCAAGCCCGGACAGGTGGGGCGGATACGCAGTATTTT.

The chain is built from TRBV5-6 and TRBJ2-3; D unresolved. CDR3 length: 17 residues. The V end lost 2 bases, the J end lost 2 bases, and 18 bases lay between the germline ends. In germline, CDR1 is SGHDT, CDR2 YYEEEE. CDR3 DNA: TGTGCCAGCAGCTTACCGCGCTATCGGGCGTCCACAGATACGCAGTATTTT. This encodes CASSLPRYRASTDTQYF.

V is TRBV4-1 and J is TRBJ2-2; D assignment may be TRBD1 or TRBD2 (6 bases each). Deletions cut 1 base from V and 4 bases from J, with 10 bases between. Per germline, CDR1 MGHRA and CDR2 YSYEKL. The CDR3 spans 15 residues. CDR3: CASSQAGAITGELFF. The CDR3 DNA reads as TGCGCCAGCAGCCAAGCGGGGGCGATCACCGGGGAGCTGTTTTTT.